Below, one T cell receptor (beta chain) is given with its context. This CDR3 region has 16 residues. Germline lookup yields CDR1 LNHDA and CDR2 SQIVND (reference sequence). With V trimmed by 5 bases and J by 10 bases, 11 bases remained unmatched. The data derive from a study of cytomegalovirus exposure and HLA in healthy donors. 13 Jbeta primers and 60 Vbeta primers were used for the PCR. Libraries were prepared by immunoSEQ multiplex PCR; TCRdb keeps only in-frame clonotypes and omits some of them. The data show 55,000 to 65,000 clones, under 80% seen once. What was sequenced was PBMCs. The origin of this receptor is a man aged 30 to 39 in good health and CMV-seropositive. The chain combines TRBV19 with TRBJ1-6; 10 nucleotides align to TRBD1. This CDR3 is CASSLSGTGVQSPLHF. The CDR3 coding sequence is TGTGCCAGTAGTCTCTCCGGGACAGGGGTGCAATCACCCCTCCACTTT.